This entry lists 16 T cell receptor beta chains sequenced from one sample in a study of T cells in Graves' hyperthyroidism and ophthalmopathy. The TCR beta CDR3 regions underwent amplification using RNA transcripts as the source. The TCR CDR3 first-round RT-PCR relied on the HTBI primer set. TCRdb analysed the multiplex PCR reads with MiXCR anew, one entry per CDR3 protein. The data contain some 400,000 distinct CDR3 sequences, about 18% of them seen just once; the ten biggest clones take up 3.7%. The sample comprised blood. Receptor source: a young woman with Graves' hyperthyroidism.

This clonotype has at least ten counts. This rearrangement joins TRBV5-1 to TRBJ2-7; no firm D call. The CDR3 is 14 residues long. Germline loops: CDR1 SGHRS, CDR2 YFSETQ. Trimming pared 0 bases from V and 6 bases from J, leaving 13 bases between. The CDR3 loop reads CASSLGNLDSEQYF. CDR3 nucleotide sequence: TGCGCCAGCAGCTTGGGAAATCTAGATTCCGAGCAGTACTTC.

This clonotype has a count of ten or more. CDR3 in DNA: TGCAGTGCTCTACCCTCGGTATTTCCTGAAGCTTTCTTT. Protein: CSALPSVFPEAFF. The V and J genes are TRBV20-1 and TRBJ1-1, with no clear D. The CDR3 is made up of 13 amino acids. Trimming removed 5 bases from V and 6 bases from J, with 16 bases in between. Looked up from germline, CDR1 is DFQATT and CDR2 is SNEGSKA (reference sequence).

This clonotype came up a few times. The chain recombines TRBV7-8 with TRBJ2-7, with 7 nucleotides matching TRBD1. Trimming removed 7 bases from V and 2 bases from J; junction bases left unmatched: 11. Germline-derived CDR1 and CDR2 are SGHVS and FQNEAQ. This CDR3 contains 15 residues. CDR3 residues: CASTPTGSGTYEQYF. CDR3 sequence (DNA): TGTGCCAGCACGCCGACAGGGTCGGGAACCTACGAGCAGTACTTC.

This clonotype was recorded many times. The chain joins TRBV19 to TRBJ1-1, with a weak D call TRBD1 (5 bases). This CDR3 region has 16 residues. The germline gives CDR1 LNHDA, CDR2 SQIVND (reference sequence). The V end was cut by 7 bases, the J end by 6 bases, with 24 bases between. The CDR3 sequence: CASIQTMRGGVPEAFF. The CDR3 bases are TGTGCCAGTATCCAGACGATGCGGGGGGGGGTCCCTGAAGCTTTCTTT.

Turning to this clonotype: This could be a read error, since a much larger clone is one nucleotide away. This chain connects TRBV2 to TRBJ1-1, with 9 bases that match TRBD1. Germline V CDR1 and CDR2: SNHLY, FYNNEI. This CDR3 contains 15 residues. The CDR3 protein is CASRDRGGGYTEACF. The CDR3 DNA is TGTGCCAGCAGGGACAGGGGTGGGGGCTACACTGAAGCTTGCTTT.

The CDR3 nucleotides are TGTGCCAGCAGAGCGGGACAGGCGAACACTGAAGCTTTCTTT. Protein: CASRAGQANTEAFF. The chain employs TRBV12-3 or TRBV12-4 and TRBJ1-1; 8 nucleotides agree with TRBD1. This CDR3 is built from 14 residues. Trimming took 6 bases from V and 1 from J; bases not matched to a gene: 4.

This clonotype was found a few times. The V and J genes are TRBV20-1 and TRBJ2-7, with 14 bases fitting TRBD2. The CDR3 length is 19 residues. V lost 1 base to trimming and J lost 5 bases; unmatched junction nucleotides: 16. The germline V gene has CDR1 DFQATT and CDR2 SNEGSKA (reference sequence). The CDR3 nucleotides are TGCAGTGCTAGAGTCCCCGGGACTAGCGGGGGCCCCGGTAGGGACGAGCAGTACTTC. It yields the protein CSARVPGTSGGPGRDEQYF.

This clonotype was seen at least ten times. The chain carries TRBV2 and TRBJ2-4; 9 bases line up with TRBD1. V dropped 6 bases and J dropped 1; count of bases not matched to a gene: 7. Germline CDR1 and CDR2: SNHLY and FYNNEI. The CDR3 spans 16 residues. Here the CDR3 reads CASSRYRGPAKNIQYF. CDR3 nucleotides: TGTGCCAGCAGCCGATACAGGGGGCCGGCCAAAAACATTCAGTACTTC.

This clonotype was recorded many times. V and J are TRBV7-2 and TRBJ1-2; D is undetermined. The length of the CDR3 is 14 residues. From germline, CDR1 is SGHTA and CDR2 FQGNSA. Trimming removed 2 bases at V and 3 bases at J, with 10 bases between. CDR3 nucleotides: TGTGCCAGCAGCTTATTGTCCGGGGACTATGGCTACACCTTC. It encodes CASSLLSGDYGYTF. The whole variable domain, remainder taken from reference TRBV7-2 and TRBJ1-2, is GAGVSQSPSNKVTEKGKDVELRCDPISGHTALYWYRQSLGQGLEFLIYFQGNSAPDKSGLPSDRFSAERTGGSVSTLTIQRTQQEDSAVYLCASSLLSGDYGYTFGSGTRLTVV.

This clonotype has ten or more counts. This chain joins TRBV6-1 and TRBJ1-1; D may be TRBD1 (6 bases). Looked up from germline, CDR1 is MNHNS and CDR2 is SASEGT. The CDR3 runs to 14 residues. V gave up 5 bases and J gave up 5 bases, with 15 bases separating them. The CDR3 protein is CASSPGGAVTEAFF. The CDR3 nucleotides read TGTGCCAGCAGTCCCGGGGGGGCTGTGACTGAAGCTTTCTTT.

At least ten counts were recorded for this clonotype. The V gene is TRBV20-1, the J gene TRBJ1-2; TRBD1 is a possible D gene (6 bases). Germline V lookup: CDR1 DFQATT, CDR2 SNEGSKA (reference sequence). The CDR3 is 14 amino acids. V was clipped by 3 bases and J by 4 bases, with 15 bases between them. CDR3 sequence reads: CSARGSGDGYGYTF. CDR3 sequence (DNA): TGCAGTGCTAGGGGATCAGGGGATGGCTATGGCTACACCTTC.

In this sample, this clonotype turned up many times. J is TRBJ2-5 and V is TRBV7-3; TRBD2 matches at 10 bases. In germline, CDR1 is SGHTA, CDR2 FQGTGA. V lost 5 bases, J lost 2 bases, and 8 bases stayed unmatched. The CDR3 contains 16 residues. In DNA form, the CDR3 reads TGTGCCAGCAGCCCCGGGGTAGCGGGAGGACAAGAGACCCAGTACTTC. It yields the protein CASSPGVAGGQETQYF.

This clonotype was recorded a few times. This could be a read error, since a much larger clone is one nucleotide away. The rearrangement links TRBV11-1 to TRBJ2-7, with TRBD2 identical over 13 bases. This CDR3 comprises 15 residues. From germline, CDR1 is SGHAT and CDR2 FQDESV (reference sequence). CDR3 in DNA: TGTACCAGCAGCTTCGGGACTAGCGGGGAGGGAGAGCAGTACTTC. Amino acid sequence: CTSSFGTSGEGEQYF.

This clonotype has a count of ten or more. The CDR3 DNA follows: TGTGCCAGCAACGAGAGATGGCCAGGAAGCACCGGGGAGCTGTTTTTT. It translates to CASNERWPGSTGELFF. The J gene is TRBJ2-2, the V gene TRBV7-8; D is undetermined. Trimming took off 7 bases at V and 4 bases at J, with 19 bases between the two ends. Germline V gives CDR1 SGHVS, CDR2 FQNEAQ. The CDR3 totals 16 residues.

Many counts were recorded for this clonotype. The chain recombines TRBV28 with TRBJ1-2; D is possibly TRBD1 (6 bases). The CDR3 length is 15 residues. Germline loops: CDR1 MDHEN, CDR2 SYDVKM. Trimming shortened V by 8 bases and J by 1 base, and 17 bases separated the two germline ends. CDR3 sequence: CASGQLGQFNYGYTF. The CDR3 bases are TGTGCCAGCGGTCAGCTCGGACAGTTTAACTATGGCTACACCTTC.

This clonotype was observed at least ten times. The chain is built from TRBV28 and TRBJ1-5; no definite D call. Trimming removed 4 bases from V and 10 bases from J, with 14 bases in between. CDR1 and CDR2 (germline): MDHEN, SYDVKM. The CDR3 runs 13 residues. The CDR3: CASSSPQMGPQHF. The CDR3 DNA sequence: TGTGCCAGCAGTTCCCCTCAAATGGGTCCCCAGCATTTT.